This T cell receptor beta chain was sequenced for a study of blood T cell repertoires in COVID-19. The wider study: Acute and convalescent COVID-19 specimens originated in the United States, Italy and Spain. The cDNA or gDNA used as material had been derived from T cells, B-cell-depleted T cells, or PBMCs.

The length of the CDR3 is 15 residues. J lost 6 bases, V lost 4 bases, and 8 bases had no gene match. Germline assignment: CDR1 LGHDT and CDR2 YNNKEL (reference sequence). Clones were read by immunoSEQ multiplex PCR, and TCRdb kept only the in-frame ones, dropping some. The sample carries about 250,000 clones, around 88% recorded once. The Seattle patients, enrolled during active infection, were followed longitudinally. This receptor was identified in a woman in her twenties or thirties with COVID-19, enrolled during active disease. The rearrangement links TRBV3-1 (or the pseudogene TRBV3-2) to TRBJ2-3, with 9 bases fitting TRBD2. The sequenced material came from peripheral blood. The CDR3 here is CASSPYSGGWDTQYF. The CDR3, as DNA: TGTGCCAGCAGCCCATATAGCGGGGGTTGGGATACGCAGTATTTT.